Listed below are T cell receptor beta chains from one sample, sequenced in a study of blood T cell repertoires in COVID-19. Data came from immunoSEQ multiplex PCR; TCRdb stores just in-frame clones and leaves some out. The sample yields about 54,000 clones, around four fifths seen once. The sample was peripheral blood. The source is a human donor in a cohort sampled during active COVID-19. Each CDR3 is given with its conserved first and last residue. D genes are given only for firm matches. Clone sizes are given selectively: once, few, many, or a class where the clone is expanded.

TRBV5-1	TRBJ1-1	.	.	TGCGCCAGCAAGAGGTCCATGGGGGCCACTGAAGCTTTCTTT	CASKRSMGATEAFF
TRBV21-1	TRBJ2-5	.	.	TGTGCCAGCTGGACAAGCGGGTGGCAAGAGACCCAGTACTTC	CASWTSGWQETQYF
TRBV9	TRBJ1-2	.	.	TGTGCCAGCAGCGTAGCTGAGTTCTATGGCTACACCTTC	CASSVAEFYGYTF
TRBV28	TRBJ1-3	TRBD1	.	TGTGCCAGCAGTAAAAGGACAGGGATCCAGACCATATATTTT	CASSKRTGIQTIYF
TRBV19	TRBJ2-5	.	.	TGCAGTGAAGAGACCCAGTACTTC	CSEETQYF
TRBV3-1/TRBV3-2	TRBJ2-1	.	.	TGTGCCAGCAGCCAAGAGGGGGGAGGGCAGTTCTTC	CASSQEGGGQFF
TRBV18	TRBJ2-2	.	few	TGTGCCAGCGTGTCTGACAGGAGGTTTAACACCGGGGAGCTGTTTTTT	CASVSDRRFNTGELFF
TRBV7-2	TRBJ2-1	.	once	TGTGCCAGCAGCTTAGCGTCGGGGCGGGGGTTCTTC	CASSLASGRGFF
TRBV2	TRBJ2-7	.	.	TGTGCCAGCACCCCGGGGAACGAGCAGTACTTC	CASTPGNEQYF
TRBV19	TRBJ1-1	.	few	TGTGCCAGTAGTATAGCCACAGGGAACACTGAAGCTTTCTTT	CASSIATGNTEAFF
TRBV11-2	TRBJ2-5	.	.	TGTGCCAGCAGCCCCCGAGTGGGCAGGGGTAATCAAGAGACCCAGTACTTC	CASSPRVGRGNQETQYF
TRBV19	TRBJ2-1	TRBD1	.	TGTGCCAGTACCCCATATTGGCGGGCAGGGGGCTATTATGAGCAGTTCTTC	CASTPYWRAGGYYEQFF
TRBV6-6	TRBJ1-3	TRBD1	.	TGTGCCAGCATCCCCGACAGGGACTCTGGAAACACCATATATTTT	CASIPDRDSGNTIYF
TRBV10-3	TRBJ2-7	TRBD2	.	TGTGCCATCAGTAGTAGCGGGGGGGCCGGGGAGCAGTACTTC	CAISSSGGAGEQYF
TRBV19	TRBJ2-7	.	.	TGTGCCAGTAGTCCCCCTTTGAGATACGAGCAGTACTTC	CASSPPLRYEQYF
TRBV10-3	TRBJ1-1	.	.	TGTGCCATCAGTGAATTAGGGAGAGGCAGACGGAACACTGAAGCTTTCTTT	CAISELGRGRRNTEAFF
TRBV5-4	TRBJ1-2	TRBD1	.	TGTGCCAGCAGTTGGATCTTATCCACTCGACAGGGAATCTTCTATGGCTACACCTTC	CASSWILSTRQGIFYGYTF
TRBV9	TRBJ1-2	TRBD1	.	TGTGCCAGCAGCGCGGGACAGGATTCTTATGGCTACACCTTC	CASSAGQDSYGYTF
TRBV15	TRBJ1-5	TRBD1	few	TGTGCCACCAGCAGCGGGACAGCCCATCAGCCCCAGCATTTT	CATSSGTAHQPQHF
TRBV30	TRBJ1-6	TRBD1	.	TGTGCCTGGACCGGGTGGCAGGGGGCTTGGTCACCCCTCCACTTT	CAWTGWQGAWSPLHF
TRBV6-4	TRBJ2-3	TRBD2	.	TGTGCCAGCAGTGTAGCGGGGGCCAACACAGATACGCAGTATTTT	CASSVAGANTDTQYF
TRBV6-5	TRBJ2-3	TRBD1	.	TGTGCCAGCAGTCGAGGACAGGGGGCGGATACGCAGTATTTT	CASSRGQGADTQYF
TRBV4-3	TRBJ1-2	.	once	TGCGCCAGCAGTTCTCGGTGGGGCTACACCTTC	CASSSRWGYTF
TRBV27	TRBJ1-2	TRBD1	.	TGTGCCAGCAGTATCTCTTATTTGGGACAGGGGACTAACTATGGCTACACCTTC	CASSISYLGQGTNYGYTF
TRBV27	TRBJ2-7	TRBD1	.	TGTGCCAGCAGTGTTCCCGGGACAGGGACCTACGAGCAGTACTTC	CASSVPGTGTYEQYF
TRBV28	TRBJ1-2	.	medium-sized	TGTGCCAGCACCCTTTCCCGGGCAGGGGAGTACACCTTC	CASTLSRAGEYTF
TRBV5-4	TRBJ1-2	TRBD1	.	TGTGCCAGCAGCTCTCCCGGACAGGGAGAGTCTACTAACTATGGCTACACCTTC	CASSSPGQGESTNYGYTF
TRBV13	TRBJ1-2	.	.	TGTGCCAGCAGCTTCGCAGGGTCCTATGGCTACACCTTC	CASSFAGSYGYTF
TRBV3-1/TRBV3-2	TRBJ2-5	.	.	TGTGCCAGCAGGACCACGGGGGAGCAAGAGACCCAGTACTTC	CASRTTGEQETQYF
TRBV4-3	TRBJ2-5	.	.	TGCGCCAGCAGCCAAGTTTTTCGGGTTTTGGCCCAAGAGACCCAGTACTTC	CASSQVFRVLAQETQYF
TRBV6-4	TRBJ1-5	.	once	TGTGCCAGCAGTAGGGAGATCGATCAGCCCCAGCATTTT	CASSREIDQPQHF
TRBV6-2/TRBV6-3	TRBJ2-7	TRBD1	.	TGTGCCAGCAGTTACACGACAGGGGCCGCCGAGCAGTACTTC	CASSYTTGAAEQYF
TRBV4-2	TRBJ2-3	TRBD2	.	TGTGCCAGCAGCCACTTCGCGGGAGAAACAGATACGCAGTATTTT	CASSHFAGETDTQYF
TRBV6-2/TRBV6-3	TRBJ2-1	TRBD2	few	TGTGCCAGCAGTCCCCCGGGGGGGGCCTACAATGAGCAGTTCTTC	CASSPPGGAYNEQFF
TRBV6-1	TRBJ2-7	.	.	TGTGCCAGCAGTGAGGCAGGCTACTCCTACGAGCAGTACTTC	CASSEAGYSYEQYF
TRBV19	TRBJ2-7	.	.	TGTGCCAGTAGTATAGGGGGCGCGGCCGAGCAGTACTTC	CASSIGGAAEQYF